This T cell receptor (beta chain) was identified during a study of T-cell reconstitution after alpha-beta-depleted transplantation in children. Findings and caveats of the study: Recipient T cells and thymic progenitors that survived were the source of the high TCRbeta diversity seen at day 60 in some patients. Expanded clones from the graft, numbering several hundred, reportedly supplied alpha-beta T cells about two months after transplant. One year post-transplant, T-cell counts and diversity were largely derived from T cells produced anew.

Looked up from germline, CDR1 is SEHNR and CDR2 is FQNEAQ (reference sequence). Trimming removed 4 bases from V and 5 bases from J, with 17 bases in between. CDR3 length equals 16 residues. Remarks on this clonotype: Its cognate antigen is unknown.

Preparation of the TCRbeta library involved a method that used unique molecular identifiers. TCRdb reanalysed the PCR reads using MiXCR and keeps one entry per CDR3 protein. Of 32,000 or so distinct CDR3 sequences in the sample, about 6.7% were seen once. J is TRBJ1-4 and V is TRBV7-9, with a possible D match to TRBD1 (5 bases). The source of this sequence is a child younger than two who had a stem cell transplant for acute myeloid leukemia, so the T cells may come from the graft donor. Sequencing was performed on peripheral blood, taken 60 days after TCRalphabeta/CD19-depleted stem cell transplant. Here the CDR3 DNA reads TGTGCCAGCAGCTGGAAACCGGGACGGAAGAATGAAAAACTGTTTTTT. The encoded protein is CASSWKPGRKNEKLFF.